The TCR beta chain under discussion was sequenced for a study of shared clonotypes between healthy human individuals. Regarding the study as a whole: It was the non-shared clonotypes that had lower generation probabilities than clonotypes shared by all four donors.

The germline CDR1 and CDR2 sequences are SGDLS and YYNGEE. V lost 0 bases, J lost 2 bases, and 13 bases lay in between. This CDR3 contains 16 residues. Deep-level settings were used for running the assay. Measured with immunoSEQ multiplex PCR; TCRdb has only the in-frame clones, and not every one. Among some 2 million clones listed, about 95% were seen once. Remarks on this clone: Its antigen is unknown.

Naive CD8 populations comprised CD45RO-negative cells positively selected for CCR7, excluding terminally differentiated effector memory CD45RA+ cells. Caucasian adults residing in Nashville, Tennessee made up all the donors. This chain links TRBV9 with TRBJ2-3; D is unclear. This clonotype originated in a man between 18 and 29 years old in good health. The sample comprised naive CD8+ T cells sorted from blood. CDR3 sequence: CASSVAGSTPTDTQYF. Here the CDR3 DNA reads TGTGCCAGCAGCGTAGCGGGCTCCACCCCCACAGATACGCAGTATTTT.